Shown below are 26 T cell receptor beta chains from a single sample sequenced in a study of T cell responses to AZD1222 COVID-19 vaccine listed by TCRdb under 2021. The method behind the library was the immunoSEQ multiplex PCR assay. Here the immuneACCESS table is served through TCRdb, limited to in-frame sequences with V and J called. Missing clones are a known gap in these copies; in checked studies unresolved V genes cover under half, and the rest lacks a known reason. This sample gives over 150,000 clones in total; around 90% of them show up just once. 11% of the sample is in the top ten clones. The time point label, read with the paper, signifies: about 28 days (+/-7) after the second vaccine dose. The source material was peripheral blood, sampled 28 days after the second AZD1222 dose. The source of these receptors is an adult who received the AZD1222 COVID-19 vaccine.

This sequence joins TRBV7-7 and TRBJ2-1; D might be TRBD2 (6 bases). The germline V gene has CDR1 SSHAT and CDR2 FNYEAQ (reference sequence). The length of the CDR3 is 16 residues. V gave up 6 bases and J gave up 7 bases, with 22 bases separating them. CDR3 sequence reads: CASRTPGPAGGNEQFF. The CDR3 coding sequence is TGTGCCAGCAGAACCCCGGGACCTGCTGGGGGGAATGAGCAGTTCTTC.

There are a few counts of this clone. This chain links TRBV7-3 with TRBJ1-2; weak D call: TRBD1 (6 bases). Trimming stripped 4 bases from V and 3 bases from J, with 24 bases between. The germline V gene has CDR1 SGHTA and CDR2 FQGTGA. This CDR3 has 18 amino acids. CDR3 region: CASSYGGDIRSRYYGYTF. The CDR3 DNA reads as TGTGCCAGCAGCTACGGGGGGGACATCCGCTCCCGGTACTATGGCTACACCTTC.

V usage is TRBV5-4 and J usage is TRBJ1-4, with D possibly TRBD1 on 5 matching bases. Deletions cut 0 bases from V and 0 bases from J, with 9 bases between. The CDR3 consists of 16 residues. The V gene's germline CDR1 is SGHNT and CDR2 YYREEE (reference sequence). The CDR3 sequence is CASSLGSGATNEKLFF. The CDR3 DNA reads TGTGCCAGCAGCTTGGGGTCGGGGGCAACTAATGAAAAACTGTTTTTT.

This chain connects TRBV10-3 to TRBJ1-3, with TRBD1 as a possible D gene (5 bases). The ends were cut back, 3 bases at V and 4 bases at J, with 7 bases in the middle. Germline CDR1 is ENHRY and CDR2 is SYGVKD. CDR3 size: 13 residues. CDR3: CAISDRVGNTIYF. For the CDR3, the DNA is TGTGCCATCAGTGACAGGGTGGGAAACACCATATATTTT.

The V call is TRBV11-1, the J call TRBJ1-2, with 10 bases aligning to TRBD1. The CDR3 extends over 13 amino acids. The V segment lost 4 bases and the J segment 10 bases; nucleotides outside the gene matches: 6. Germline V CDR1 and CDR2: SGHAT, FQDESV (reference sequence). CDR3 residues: CASSSTGGSDYTF. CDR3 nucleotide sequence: TGTGCCAGCAGCTCGACAGGGGGCAGTGACTACACCTTC.

The CDR3 loop is CASSLIGTDSGNTIYF. In DNA form, the CDR3 reads TGTGCCAGCAGCTTAATCGGGACAGACTCTGGAAACACCATATATTTT. The chain has TRBV5-5 and TRBJ1-3, with TRBD1 identical over 7 bases. Germline assignment: CDR1 SGHKS and CDR2 YYEKEE (reference sequence). This CDR3 has 16 residues. V shed 2 bases, J shed 0 bases, and the junction held 5 bases outside the gene matches.

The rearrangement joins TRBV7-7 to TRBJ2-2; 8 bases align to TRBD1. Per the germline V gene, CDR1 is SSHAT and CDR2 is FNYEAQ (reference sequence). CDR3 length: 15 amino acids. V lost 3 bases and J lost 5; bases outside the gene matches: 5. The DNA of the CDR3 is TGTGCCAGCAGCTTCGACAGGGGCGGAACCGGGGAGCTGTTTTTT. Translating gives CASSFDRGGTGELFF.

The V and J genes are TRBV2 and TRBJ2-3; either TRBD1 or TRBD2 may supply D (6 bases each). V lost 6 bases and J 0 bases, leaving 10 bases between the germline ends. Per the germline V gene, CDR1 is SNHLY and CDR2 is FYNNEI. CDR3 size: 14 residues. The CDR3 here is CASSGGGSTDTQYF. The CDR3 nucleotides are TGTGCCAGCAGCGGAGGGGGGAGCACAGATACGCAGTATTTT.

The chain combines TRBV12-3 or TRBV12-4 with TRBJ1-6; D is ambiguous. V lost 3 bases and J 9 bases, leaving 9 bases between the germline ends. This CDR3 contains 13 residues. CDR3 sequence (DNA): TGTGCCAGCAGTTTTTTGGGTCGTTCACCCCTCCACTTT. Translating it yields CASSFLGRSPLHF.

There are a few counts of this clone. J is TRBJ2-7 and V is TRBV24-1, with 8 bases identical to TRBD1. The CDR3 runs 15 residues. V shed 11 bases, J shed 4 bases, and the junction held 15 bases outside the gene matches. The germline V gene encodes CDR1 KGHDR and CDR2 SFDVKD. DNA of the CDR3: TGTGCCATCACGAAGCCGCGGGACAGGCCATACGAGCAGTACTTC. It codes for CAITKPRDRPYEQYF.

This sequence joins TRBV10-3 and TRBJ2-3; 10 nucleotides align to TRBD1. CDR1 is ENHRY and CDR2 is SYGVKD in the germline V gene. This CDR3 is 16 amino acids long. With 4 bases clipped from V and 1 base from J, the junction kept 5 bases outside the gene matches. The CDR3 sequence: CAISGQGALGTDTQYF. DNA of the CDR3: TGTGCCATCAGTGGACAGGGGGCTCTGGGCACAGATACGCAGTATTTT.

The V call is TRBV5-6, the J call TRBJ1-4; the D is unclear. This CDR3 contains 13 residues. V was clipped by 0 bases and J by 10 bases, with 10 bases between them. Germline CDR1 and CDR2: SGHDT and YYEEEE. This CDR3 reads CASSLARGLKLFF. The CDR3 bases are TGTGCCAGCAGCTTGGCCCGAGGGTTAAAACTGTTTTTT.

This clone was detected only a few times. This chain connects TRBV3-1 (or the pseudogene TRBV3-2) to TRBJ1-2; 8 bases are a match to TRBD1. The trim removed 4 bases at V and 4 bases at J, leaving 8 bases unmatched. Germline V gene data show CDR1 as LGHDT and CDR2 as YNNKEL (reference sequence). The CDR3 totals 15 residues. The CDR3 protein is CASSPTTDRGYGYTF. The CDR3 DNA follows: TGTGCCAGCAGCCCTACGACCGACAGGGGCTATGGCTACACCTTC.

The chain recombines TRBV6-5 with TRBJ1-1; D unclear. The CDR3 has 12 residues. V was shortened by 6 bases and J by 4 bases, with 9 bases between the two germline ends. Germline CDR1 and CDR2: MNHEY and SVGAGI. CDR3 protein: CASRSRLTEAFF. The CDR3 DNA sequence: TGTGCCAGCAGATCTCGGCTCACTGAAGCTTTCTTT.

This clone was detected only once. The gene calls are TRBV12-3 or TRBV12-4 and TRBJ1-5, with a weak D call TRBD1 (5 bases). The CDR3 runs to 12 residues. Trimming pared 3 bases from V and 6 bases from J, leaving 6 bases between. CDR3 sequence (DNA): TGTGCCAGCAGTTTGGGGCCTCAGCCCCAGCATTTT. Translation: CASSLGPQPQHF.

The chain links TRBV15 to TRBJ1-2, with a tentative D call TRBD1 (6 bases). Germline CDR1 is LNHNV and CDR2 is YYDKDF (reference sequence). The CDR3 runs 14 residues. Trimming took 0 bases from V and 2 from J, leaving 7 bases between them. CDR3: CATSRDTGNYGYTF. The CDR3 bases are TGTGCCACCAGCAGAGATACAGGGAACTATGGCTACACCTTC.

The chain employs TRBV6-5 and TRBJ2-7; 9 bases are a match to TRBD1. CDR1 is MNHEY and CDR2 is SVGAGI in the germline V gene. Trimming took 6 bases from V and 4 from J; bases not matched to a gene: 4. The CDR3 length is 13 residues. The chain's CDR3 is CASRGTGRYEQYF. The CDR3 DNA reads TGTGCCAGCAGGGGGACAGGGAGGTACGAGCAGTACTTC.

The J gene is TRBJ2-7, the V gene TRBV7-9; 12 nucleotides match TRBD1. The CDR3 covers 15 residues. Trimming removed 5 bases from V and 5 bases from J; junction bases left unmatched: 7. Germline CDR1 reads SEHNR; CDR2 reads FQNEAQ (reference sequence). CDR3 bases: TGTGCCAGCAGCCTTTACGGGACAGGGGGCAACGAGCAGTACTTC. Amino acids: CASSLYGTGGNEQYF.

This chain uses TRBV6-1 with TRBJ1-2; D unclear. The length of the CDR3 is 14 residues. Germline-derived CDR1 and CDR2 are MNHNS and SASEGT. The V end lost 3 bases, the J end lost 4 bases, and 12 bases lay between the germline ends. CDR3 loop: CASSDSVFVYGYTF. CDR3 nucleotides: TGTGCCAGCAGTGATTCGGTCTTCGTCTATGGCTACACCTTC.

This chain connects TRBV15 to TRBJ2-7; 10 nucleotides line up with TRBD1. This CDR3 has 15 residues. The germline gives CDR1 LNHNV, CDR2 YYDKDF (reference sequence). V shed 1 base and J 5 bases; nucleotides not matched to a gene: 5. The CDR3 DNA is TGTGCCACCAGCAGAGGCGGGACAGGGGTCCACGAGCAGTACTTC. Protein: CATSRGGTGVHEQYF.

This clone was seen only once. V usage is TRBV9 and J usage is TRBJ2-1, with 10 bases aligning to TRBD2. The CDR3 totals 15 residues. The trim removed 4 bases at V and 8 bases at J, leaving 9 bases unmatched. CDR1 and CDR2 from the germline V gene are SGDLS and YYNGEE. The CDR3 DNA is TGTGCCAGCAGCATATCAGCGGGGGGGCCCCATGAGCAGTTCTTC. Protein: CASSISAGGPHEQFF.

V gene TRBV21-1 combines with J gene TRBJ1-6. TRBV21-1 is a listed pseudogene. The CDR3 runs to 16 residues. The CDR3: CASSKSEGSYNSPLHF. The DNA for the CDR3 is TGTGCCAGCAGCAAATCGGAGGGGTCCTATAATTCACCCCTCCACTTT.

The CDR3 protein is CASRVDVESTDTQYF. CDR3 DNA sequence: TGTGCCAGCAGGGTCGATGTAGAGAGCACAGATACGCAGTATTTT. J is TRBJ2-3 and V is TRBV6-5, with unresolved D. V gave up 6 bases and J gave up 0 bases, with 13 bases separating them. CDR3 length: 15 residues. Germline V CDR1 and CDR2: MNHEY, SVGAGI.

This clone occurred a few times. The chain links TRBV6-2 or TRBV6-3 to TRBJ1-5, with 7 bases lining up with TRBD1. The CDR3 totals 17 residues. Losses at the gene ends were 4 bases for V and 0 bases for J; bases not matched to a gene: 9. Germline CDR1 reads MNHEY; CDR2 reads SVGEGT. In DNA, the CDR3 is TGTGCCAGCAGTTCTTACCGGCGGGACAGTAGCAATCAGCCCCAGCATTTT. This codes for CASSSYRRDSSNQPQHF.

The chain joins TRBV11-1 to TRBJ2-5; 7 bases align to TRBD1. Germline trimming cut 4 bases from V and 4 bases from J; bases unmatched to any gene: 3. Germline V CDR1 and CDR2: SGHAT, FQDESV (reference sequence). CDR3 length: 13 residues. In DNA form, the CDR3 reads TGTGCCAGCAGCTCACAGGGGAGAGAGACCCAGTACTTC. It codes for CASSSQGRETQYF. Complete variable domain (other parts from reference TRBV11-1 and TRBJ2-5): EAEVAQSPRYKITEKSQAVAFWCDPISGHATLYWYRQILGQGPELLVQFQDESVVDDSQLPKDRFSAERLKGVDSTLKIQPAELGDSAMYLCASSSQGRETQYFGPGTRLLVL.

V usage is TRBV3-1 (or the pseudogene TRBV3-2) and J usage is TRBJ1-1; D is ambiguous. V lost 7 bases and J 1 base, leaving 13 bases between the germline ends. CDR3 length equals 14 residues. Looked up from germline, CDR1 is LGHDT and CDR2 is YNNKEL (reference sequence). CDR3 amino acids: CASTRTDRNTEAFF. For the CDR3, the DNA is TGTGCCAGCACCCGAACAGACCGGAACACTGAAGCTTTCTTT.